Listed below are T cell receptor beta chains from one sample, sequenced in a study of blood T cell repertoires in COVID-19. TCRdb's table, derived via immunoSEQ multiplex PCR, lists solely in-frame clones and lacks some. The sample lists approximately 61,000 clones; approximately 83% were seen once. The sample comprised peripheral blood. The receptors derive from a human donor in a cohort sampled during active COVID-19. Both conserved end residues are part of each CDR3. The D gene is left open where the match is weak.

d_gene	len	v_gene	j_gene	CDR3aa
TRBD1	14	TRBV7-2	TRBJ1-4	CASSTTGAWEKLFF
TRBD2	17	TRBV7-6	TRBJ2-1	CASSLRPSGSSYNEQFF
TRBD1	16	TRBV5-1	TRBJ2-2	CASSPWTGGNTGELFF
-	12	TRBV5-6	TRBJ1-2	CASSPRGYGYTF
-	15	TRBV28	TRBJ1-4	CASSPPRGAGGKLFF
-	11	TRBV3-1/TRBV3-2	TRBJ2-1	CASSQYVEQFF
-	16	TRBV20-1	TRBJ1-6	CSASLGGSSYNSPLHF
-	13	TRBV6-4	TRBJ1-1	CASSSTDSTEAFF
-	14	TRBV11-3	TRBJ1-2	CASSTGGGRYGYTF
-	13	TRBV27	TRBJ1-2	CASSPGGARGYTF
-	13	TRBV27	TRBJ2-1	CASSIFPFFGQFF
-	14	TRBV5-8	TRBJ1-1	CASTPRVSNTEAFF
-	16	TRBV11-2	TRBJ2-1	CASSLGGAMSYNEQFF
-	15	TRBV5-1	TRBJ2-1	CASSLYSGDYNEQFF
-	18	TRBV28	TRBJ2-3	CASRQMLQGTGGTDTQYF
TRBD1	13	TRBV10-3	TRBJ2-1	CAIKDRGYNEQFF
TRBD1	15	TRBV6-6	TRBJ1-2	CASSYATGTNYGYTF
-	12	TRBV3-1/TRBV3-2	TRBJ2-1	CASSQVTREQFF
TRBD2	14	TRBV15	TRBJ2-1	CATSKVAGLNEQFF
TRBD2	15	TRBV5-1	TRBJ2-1	CASSLEGGRGDEQFF
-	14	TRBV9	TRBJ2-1	CASSPQLPDNEQFF
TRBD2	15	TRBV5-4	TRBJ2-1	CASSRSGSSYNEQFF
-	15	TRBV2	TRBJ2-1	CASSDRAGRKTEQFF
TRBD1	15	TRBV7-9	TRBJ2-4	CASSSTGGGRDIQYF
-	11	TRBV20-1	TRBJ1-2	CSARPQRGYTF
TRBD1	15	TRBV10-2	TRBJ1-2	CASSETTGLNYGYTF
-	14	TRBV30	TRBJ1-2	CAWSHRFANYGYTF
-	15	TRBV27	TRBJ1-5	CASSSGHLSNQPQHF
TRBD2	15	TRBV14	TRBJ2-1	CASSPRQGGYNEQFF
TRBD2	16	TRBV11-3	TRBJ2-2	CASSRPRTSGPGELFF